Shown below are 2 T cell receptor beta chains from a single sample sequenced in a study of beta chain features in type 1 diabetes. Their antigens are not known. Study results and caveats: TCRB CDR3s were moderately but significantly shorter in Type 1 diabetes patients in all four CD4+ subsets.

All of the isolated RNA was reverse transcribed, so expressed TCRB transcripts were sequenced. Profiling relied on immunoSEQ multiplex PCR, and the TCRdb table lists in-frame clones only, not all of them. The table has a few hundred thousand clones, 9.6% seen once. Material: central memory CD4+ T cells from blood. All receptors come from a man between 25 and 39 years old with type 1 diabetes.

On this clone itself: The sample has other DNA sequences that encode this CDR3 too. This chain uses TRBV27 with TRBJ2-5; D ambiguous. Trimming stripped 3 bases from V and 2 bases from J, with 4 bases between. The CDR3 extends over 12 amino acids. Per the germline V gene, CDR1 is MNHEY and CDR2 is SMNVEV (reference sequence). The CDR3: CASSFDQETQYF. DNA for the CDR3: TGTGCCAGCAGTTTTGATCAAGAGACCCAGTACTTC.

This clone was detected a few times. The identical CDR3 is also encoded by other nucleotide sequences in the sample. This CDR3 reads CASSLGGRESQPQHF. DNA for the CDR3: TGTGCCAGCAGCTTAGGCGGTCGGGAGAGTCAGCCCCAGCATTTT. The rearrangement uses TRBV7-2 and TRBJ1-5, with D hard to call. V was cut by 1 base and J by 6 bases, with 13 bases left in between. The CDR3 runs to 15 residues. Germline-derived CDR1 and CDR2 are SGHTA and FQGNSA.